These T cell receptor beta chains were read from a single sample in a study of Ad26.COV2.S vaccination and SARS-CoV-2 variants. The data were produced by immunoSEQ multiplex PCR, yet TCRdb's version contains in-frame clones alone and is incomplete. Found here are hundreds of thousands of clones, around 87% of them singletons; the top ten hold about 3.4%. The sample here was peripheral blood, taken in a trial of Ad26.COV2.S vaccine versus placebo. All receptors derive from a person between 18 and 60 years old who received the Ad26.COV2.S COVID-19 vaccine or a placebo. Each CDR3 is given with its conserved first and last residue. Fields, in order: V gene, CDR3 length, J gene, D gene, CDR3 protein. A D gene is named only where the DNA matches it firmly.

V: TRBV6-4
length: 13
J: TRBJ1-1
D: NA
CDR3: CASRAQGNTEAFF

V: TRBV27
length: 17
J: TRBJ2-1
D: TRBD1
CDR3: CASSSRGPHGYDNEQFF

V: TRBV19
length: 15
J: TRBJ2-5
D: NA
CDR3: CASSIVAVTKETQYF

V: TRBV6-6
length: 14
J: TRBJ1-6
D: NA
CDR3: CASSYRGVGSPLHF

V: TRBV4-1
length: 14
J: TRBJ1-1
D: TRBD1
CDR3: CASSPLGGGSSAFF

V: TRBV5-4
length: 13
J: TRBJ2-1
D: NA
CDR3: CASRRTQNNEQFF

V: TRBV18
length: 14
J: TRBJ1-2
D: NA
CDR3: CASSLGLAGYGYTF

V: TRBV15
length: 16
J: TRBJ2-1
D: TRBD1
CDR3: CATSRNRDSFYNEQFF

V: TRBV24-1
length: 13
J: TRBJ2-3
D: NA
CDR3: CATSETTGDTQYF

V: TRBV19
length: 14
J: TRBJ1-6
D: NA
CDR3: CASHGASYNSPLHF

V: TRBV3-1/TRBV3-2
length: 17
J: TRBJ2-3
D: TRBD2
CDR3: CASSDPTTSGRADTQYF

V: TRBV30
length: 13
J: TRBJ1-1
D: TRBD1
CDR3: CASLGQGSAEAFF

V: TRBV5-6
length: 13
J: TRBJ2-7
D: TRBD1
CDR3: CASSLTGGYEQYF

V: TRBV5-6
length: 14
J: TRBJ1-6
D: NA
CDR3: CASSVGWYNSPLHF

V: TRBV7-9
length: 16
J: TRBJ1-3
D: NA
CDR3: CASSLNLADSGNTIYF

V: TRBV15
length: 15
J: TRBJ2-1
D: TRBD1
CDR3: CATSKGTGNYNEQFF

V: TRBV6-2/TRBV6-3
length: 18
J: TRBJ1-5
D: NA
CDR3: CASSYSFVVGISNQPQHF

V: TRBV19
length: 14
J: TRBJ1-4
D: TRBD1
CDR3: CASSLQGAAEKLFF

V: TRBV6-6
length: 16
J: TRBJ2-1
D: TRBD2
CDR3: CASSTSSGVRYNEQFF

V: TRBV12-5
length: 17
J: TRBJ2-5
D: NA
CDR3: CASGLVGDFLTQETQYF

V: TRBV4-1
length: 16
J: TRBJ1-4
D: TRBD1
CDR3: CASSRHAGTVNEKLFF

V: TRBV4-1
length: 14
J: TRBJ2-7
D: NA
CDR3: CASSQEDTTYEQYF

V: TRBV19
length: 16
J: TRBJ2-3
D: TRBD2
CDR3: CASSSGGDPSTDTQYF

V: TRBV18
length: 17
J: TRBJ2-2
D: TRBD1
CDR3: CASSGMDRGLDTGELFF

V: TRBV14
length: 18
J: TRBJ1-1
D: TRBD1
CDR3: CASSQVGTGVFWNTEAFF

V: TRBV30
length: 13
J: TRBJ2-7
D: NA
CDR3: CAWRLKGVYEQYF

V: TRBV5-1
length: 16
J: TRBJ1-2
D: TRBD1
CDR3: CASSLGPTGSNYGYTF

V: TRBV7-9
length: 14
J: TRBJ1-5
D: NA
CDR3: CASSLGGLDQPQHF

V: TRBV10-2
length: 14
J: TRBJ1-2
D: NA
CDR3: CASSLARASYGYTF

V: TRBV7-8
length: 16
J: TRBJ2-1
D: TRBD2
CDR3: CASSLIAGGARNEQFF

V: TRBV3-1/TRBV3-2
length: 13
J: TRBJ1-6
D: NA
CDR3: CASSQSRDSPLHF

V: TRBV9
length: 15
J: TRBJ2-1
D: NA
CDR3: CASSVRPSSYNEQFF

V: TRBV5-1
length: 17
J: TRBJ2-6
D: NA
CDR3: CASRDGTRPSGANVLTF